Each of the 29 T cell receptor beta chains below was sequenced from the same sample in a study of Graves' ophthalmopathy and Graves' hyperthyroidism (dated by TCRdb to between 2017 and 2018). TCRdb names Illumina HiSeq 2000 as the instrument used. TCR beta CDR3 regions were amplified from RNA transcripts for repertoire sequencing. A first-round RT-PCR used HTBI primers with the Qiagen OneStep RT-PCR kit, followed by a second-round multiplex PCR, size selection and purification. The public reads were reprocessed in TCRdb via fastp at Q25 and MiXCR, keeping in-frame beta chains. Rows matching on CDR3 protein sequence are summarized as one entry with the most common DNA and genes. Counted in this sample were over a million distinct CDR3 sequences; about two fifths of them appeared once. In total, the top ten clones hold around 10% of the sample. Sequencing was done on a sample of peripheral blood or thyroid tissue (not recorded which). The receptors derive from an adult man with Graves' hyperthyroidism.

The chain carries TRBV19 and TRBJ2-7; D ambiguous. Germline CDR1 reads LNHDA; CDR2 reads SQIVND (reference sequence). Trimming took off 5 bases at V and 0 bases at J, with 17 bases between the two ends. The CDR3 extends over 16 amino acids. In nucleotides, the CDR3 is TGTGCCAGTAGTCCAGCCTTGGACGCAAACTCCTACGAGCAGTACTTC. This codes for CASSPALDANSYEQYF.

This clonotype has ten or more counts. The chain couples TRBV7-2 to TRBJ1-6; D is uncertain. CDR1 is SGHTA and CDR2 is FQGNSA in the germline V gene. The V gene lost 5 bases and the J gene lost 5 bases, with 7 bases spanning the gap. This CDR3 spans 13 amino acids. In DNA, the CDR3 is TGTGCCAGCAGCCCACCCCATAATTCACCCCTCCACTTT. As protein: CASSPPHNSPLHF.

The rearrangement joins TRBV20-1 to TRBJ1-1, with 10 bases lining up with TRBD1. This CDR3 is built from 13 residues. Per the germline V gene, CDR1 is DFQATT and CDR2 is SNEGSKA (reference sequence). V trimming: 4 bases; J trimming: 4 bases; junction bases outside the gene matches: 3. This CDR3 reads CSANRDRGTEAFF. The DNA for the CDR3 is TGCAGTGCTAACCGGGACAGGGGCACTGAAGCTTTCTTT.

The rearrangement links TRBV4-1 to TRBJ1-4; unclear D gene. Per germline, CDR1 MGHRA and CDR2 YSYEKL. V dropped 1 base and J dropped 6 bases, with 12 bases sitting between them. The length of the CDR3 is 15 residues. The CDR3 loop reads CASSQVEGLDEKLFF. CDR3 coding DNA: TGCGCCAGCAGCCAAGTGGAAGGGTTAGATGAAAAACTGTTTTTT.

The chain uses TRBV10-3 and TRBJ2-6; the D gene is possibly TRBD2 (5 bases). The CDR3 extends over 15 amino acids. V lost 4 bases to trimming and J lost 4 bases, with 11 bases between them. Germline assignment: CDR1 ENHRY and CDR2 SYGVKD. CDR3 residues: CAISAGIAGANVLTF. The CDR3 DNA follows: TGTGCCATCAGTGCGGGTATAGCGGGGGCCAACGTCCTGACTTTC.

This chain joins TRBV25-1 and TRBJ1-3, with D maybe TRBD1 (5 bases). The CDR3 covers 16 residues. V lost 6 bases and J lost 0, with 15 bases in between. Germline CDR1 is MGHDK and CDR2 is SYGVNS. CDR3 in DNA: TGTGCCAGCAGGAGTCAGGGAACGAGCTCTGGAAACACCATATATTTT. The encoded protein is CASRSQGTSSGNTIYF.

Many counts were recorded for this clonotype. The CDR3 DNA is TGTGCCAGCAGCCCACAGGGGTTGCCGAACACTGAAGCTTTCTTT. This gives the protein CASSPQGLPNTEAFF. This sequence joins TRBV11-2 and TRBJ1-1; 7 positions agree with TRBD1. V gave up 5 bases and J gave up 1 base; unmatched junction bases: 7. Germline CDR1 is SGHAT and CDR2 is FQNNGV. The CDR3 has 15 residues.

Comments on this clonotype: This clone may be a read error of a much larger clone one base away. The V and J genes are TRBV9 and TRBJ1-4, with D maybe TRBD1 (5 bases). This CDR3 is 15 amino acids long. V gave up 2 bases and J gave up 6 bases, with 14 bases separating them. Germline V gives CDR1 SGDLS, CDR2 YYNGEE. CDR3 loop: CASSVRQGADEKLFF. The CDR3, as DNA: TGTGCCAGCAGCGTCCGACAAGGGGCCGATGAAAAACTGTTTTTT.

Worth noting for this clonotype: A clone one base away is much larger, so this may be a read error. CDR3 coding DNA: TGTGCCAGCAGTTTTGGTCGGGCCGGCCACTCCTACGAGCTGTACTTC. This translates into CASSFGRAGHSYELYF. The chain uses TRBV12-3 or TRBV12-4 and TRBJ2-7; D gene ambiguous. There are 16 residues in the CDR3.

This chain connects TRBV4-3 to TRBJ2-7; D is ambiguous. The germline V gene has CDR1 LGHNA and CDR2 YSLEER. The CDR3 consists of 14 residues. Trimming stripped 1 base from V and 3 bases from J, with 10 bases between. DNA for the CDR3: TGCGCCAGCAGCCAAGGAGCTAGTTACTACGAGCAGTACTTC. Translated: CASSQGASYYEQYF.

The sample holds a few counts of this clonotype. V usage is TRBV6-4 and J usage is TRBJ1-2; D not resolved. Trimming stripped 6 bases from V and 4 bases from J, with 9 bases between. The germline CDR1 and CDR2 sequences are MRHNA and SNTAGT. The CDR3 spans 12 residues. The CDR3 DNA is TGTGCCAGCAGATCCGACGGCTATGGCTACACCTTC. This encodes CASRSDGYGYTF.

DNA of the CDR3: TGCAGTGCTAGAGATTTCGGGACGTCAAACTATGGCTACACCTTC. Protein product: CSARDFGTSNYGYTF. The gene calls are TRBV20-1 and TRBJ1-2, with D possibly being TRBD1 (5 bases). Germline V CDR1 and CDR2: DFQATT, SNEGSKA (reference sequence). This CDR3 contains 15 residues. V was trimmed by 0 bases and J by 2 bases, leaving 13 bases between them.

The gene calls are TRBV7-8 and TRBJ2-5; a possible D gene is TRBD2 (5 bases). This CDR3 contains 13 residues. Trimming shortened V by 7 bases and J by 4 bases, and 13 bases separated the two germline ends. Germline CDR1 SGHVS, CDR2 FQNEAQ. The CDR3: CASIEGSSETQYF. CDR3 sequence (DNA): TGTGCCAGCATCGAGGGAAGCTCAGAGACCCAGTACTTC.

About this clonotype: This is likely a read error, given that the CDR3 carries no conserved phenylalanine or tryptophan at its end. No DNA is shown, since the ends of the CDR3 on it are uncertain; the CDR3 is the one TCRdb lists. The V and J genes are TRBV10-3 and TRBJ1-4. The CDR3 region is 8 residues in length, termini included. The germline CDR1 and CDR2 sequences are ENHRY and SYGVKD. The CDR3 sequence: CAISDGNY.

J is TRBJ2-7 and V is TRBV9; D ambiguous. Deletions cut 0 bases from V and 7 bases from J, with 14 bases between. Germline V CDR1 and CDR2: SGDLS, YYNGEE. The CDR3 is made up of 14 amino acids. In DNA form, the CDR3 reads TGTGCCAGCAGCGTAGATCCCAACAACTCGGAGCAGTACTTC. Translation gives CASSVDPNNSEQYF.

For this clonotype: A junction end diverges from the germline sequence, so it may reflect a read error. The gene calls are TRBV25-1 and TRBJ1-3, with no clear D. Germline V CDR1 and CDR2: MGHDK, SYGVNS. This CDR3 is built from 11 residues. The CDR3 sequence is CASSYINTVYF. CDR3 coding DNA: TGTGCCAGCAGTTACATCAACACCGTATATTTT. Full variable domain (rest looked up from reference TRBV25-1 and TRBJ1-3): EADIYQTPRYLVIGTGKKITLECSQTMGHDKMYWYQQDPGMELHLIHYSYGVNSTEKGDLSSESTVSRIRTEHFPLTLESARPSHTSQYLCASSYINTVYFGEGSWLTVV.

The V and J genes are TRBV7-2 and TRBJ1-1, with a weak D call TRBD1 (6 bases). V lost 3 bases, J lost 3 bases, and 11 bases lay in between. Per the germline V gene, CDR1 is SGHTA and CDR2 is FQGNSA. This CDR3 comprises 14 residues. DNA for the CDR3: TGTGCCAGCAGCTTCCAGGGGTCGGACACTGAAGCTTTCTTT. This translates into CASSFQGSDTEAFF. The variable domain in full, completed from reference TRBV7-2 and TRBJ1-1, reads GAGVSQSPSNKVTEKGKDVELRCDPISGHTALYWYRQSLGQGLEFLIYFQGNSAPDKSGLPSDRFSAERTGGSVSTLTIQRTQQEDSAVYLCASSFQGSDTEAFFGQGTRLTVV.

The chain recombines TRBV20-1 with TRBJ2-2, with 10 bases aligning to TRBD2. In germline, CDR1 is DFQATT, CDR2 SNEGSKA (reference sequence). CDR3 length: 15 amino acids. V was pared by 6 bases and J by 4 bases, with 8 bases of the junction left unmatched. Here the CDR3 DNA reads TGCAGTGCCCACCCTCCTAGCGGGAGCACCGGGGAGCTGTTTTTT. Translated: CSAHPPSGSTGELFF.

The rearrangement joins TRBV12-3 or TRBV12-4 to TRBJ2-5, with 10 nucleotides matching TRBD1. V lost 6 bases, J lost 5 bases, and 9 bases stayed unmatched. This CDR3 comprises 15 residues. CDR3 nucleotides: TGTGCCAGCAGACCAGGACAGGGGGGCAGGGAGACCCAGTACTTC. It encodes CASRPGQGGRETQYF.

This clonotype was counted ten times or more. This sequence joins TRBV5-8 and TRBJ2-5; D gene unclear. The CDR3 runs to 13 residues. Trimming left V 3 bases short and J 2 bases short, with 8 bases between. CDR1 is SGHTS and CDR2 is YDEGEE in the germline V gene. CDR3 sequence reads: CASSSPPQETQYF. The CDR3 region has the DNA TGTGCCAGCAGCTCGCCGCCTCAAGAGACCCAGTACTTC.

A single count supports this clonotype. Germline and junction disagree at one end, which may indicate a read error. This sequence joins TRBV7-8 and TRBJ2-7; 10 bases map to TRBD1. This CDR3 contains 17 residues. Germline-derived CDR1 and CDR2 are SGHVS and FQNEAQ. The CDR3 spells CASSQDKGTGAYYEQYF. CDR3 nucleotide sequence: TGCGCCAGCAGCCAAGATAAGGGGACAGGGGCTTACTACGAGCAGTACTTC. Full variable domain (rest looked up from reference TRBV7-8 and TRBJ2-7): GAGVSQSPRYKVAKRGQDVALRCDPISGHVSLFWYQQALGQGPEFLTYFQNEAQLDKSGLPSDRFFAERPEGSVSTLKIQRTQQEDSAVYLCASSQDKGTGAYYEQYFGPGTRLTVT.

CDR3 loop: CASSDRIAGELFF. DNA of the CDR3: TGTGCCAGCAGCGACAGGATAGCAGGGGAGCTGTTTTTT. The chain carries TRBV6-6 and TRBJ2-2, with D perhaps TRBD1 (6 bases). The CDR3 totals 13 residues. The germline gives CDR1 MNHNY, CDR2 SVGAGI (reference sequence). V lost 6 bases, J lost 8 bases, and 13 bases lay in between.

The chain links TRBV5-1 to TRBJ2-5; unclear D gene. This CDR3 region has 13 residues. The germline CDR1 and CDR2 sequences are SGHRS and YFSETQ. V lost 5 bases, J lost 2 bases, and 10 bases lay in between. The chain's CDR3 is CASRIGSQETQYF. DNA of the CDR3: TGCGCCAGCAGGATCGGTTCACAAGAGACCCAGTACTTC.

This chain uses TRBV20-1 with TRBJ2-7; D not certain. Germline lookup yields CDR1 DFQATT and CDR2 SNEGSKA (reference sequence). Between the trimmed V and J ends, which lost 6 bases and 3 bases, there was a span of 9 bases. The CDR3 totals 11 residues. The CDR3 DNA sequence: TGCAGTGCAGCTATCCACTACGAGCAGTACTTC. Its translation: CSAAIHYEQYF.

There are many counts of this clonotype. The V and J genes are TRBV29-1 and TRBJ1-2, with TRBD1 as a possible D gene (5 bases). The CDR3 sequence is 14 residues long. Germline V gives CDR1 SQVTM, CDR2 ANQGSEA. V lost 2 bases to trimming and J lost 4 bases, with 14 bases between them. CDR3 protein: CSVELGTDTYGYTF. In DNA, the CDR3 is TGCAGCGTTGAATTAGGGACGGATACCTATGGCTACACCTTC.

This clonotype showed up just a few times. The V call is TRBV6-5, the J call TRBJ2-2, with D unresolved. V lost 6 bases and J lost 3, with 5 bases in between. Germline CDR1 and CDR2: MNHEY and SVGAGI. The CDR3 is 12 residues long. The CDR3 nucleotides read TGTGCCAGCAGACTCTACACCGGGGAGCTGTTTTTT. Encoded protein: CASRLYTGELFF.

This clonotype was detected ten times or more. V is TRBV19 and J is TRBJ1-1; a possible D gene is TRBD1 (5 bases). V dropped 2 bases and J dropped 5 bases, with 12 bases sitting between them. The germline gives CDR1 LNHDA, CDR2 SQIVND (reference sequence). The CDR3 runs 14 residues. Here the CDR3 reads CASSIRGASTEAFF. The CDR3 region has the DNA TGTGCCAGTAGTATAAGGGGAGCCAGTACTGAAGCTTTCTTT. Full variable domain (outside the CDR3, taken from reference TRBV19 and TRBJ1-1): DGGITQSPKYLFRKEGQNVTLSCEQNLNHDAMYWYRQDPGQGLRLIYYSQIVNDFQKGDIAEGYSVSREKKESFPLTVTSAQKNPTAFYLCASSIRGASTEAFFGQGTRLTVV.

This chain links TRBV7-6 with TRBJ2-2; D is perhaps TRBD2 (6 bases). The ends were cut back, 5 bases at V and 8 bases at J, with 21 bases in the middle. Germline V CDR1 and CDR2: SGHVS, FNYEAQ. This CDR3 has 16 residues. The CDR3 is CASSLQTRDSKGELFF. The CDR3 DNA reads TGTGCCAGCAGCCTTCAAACCCGGGACTCAAAGGGGGAGCTGTTTTTT.

This clonotype was observed at least ten times. The rearrangement uses TRBV25-1 and TRBJ1-4, with a tentative D call TRBD1 (6 bases). Trimming took 1 base from V and 5 from J, leaving 11 bases between them. The CDR3 spans 15 residues. Germline V gene sequence: CDR1 MGHDK, CDR2 SYGVNS. The CDR3 is CASSELGAGNEKLFF. The CDR3 region has the DNA TGTGCCAGCAGTGAATTGGGGGCGGGAAATGAAAAACTGTTTTTT.